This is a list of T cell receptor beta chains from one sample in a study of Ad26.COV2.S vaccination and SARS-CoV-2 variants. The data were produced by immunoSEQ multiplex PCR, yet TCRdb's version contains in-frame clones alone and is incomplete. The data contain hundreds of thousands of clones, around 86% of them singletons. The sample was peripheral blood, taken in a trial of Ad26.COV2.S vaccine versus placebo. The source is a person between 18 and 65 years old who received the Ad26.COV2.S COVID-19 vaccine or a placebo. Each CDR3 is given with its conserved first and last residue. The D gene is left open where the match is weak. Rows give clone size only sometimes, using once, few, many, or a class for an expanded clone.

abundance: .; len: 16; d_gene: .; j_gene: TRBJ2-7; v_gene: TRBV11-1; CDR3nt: TGTGCCAGCAGCTTAAGGGTAACGACGACCACCTACGAGCAGTACTTC; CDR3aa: CASSLRVTTTTYEQYF
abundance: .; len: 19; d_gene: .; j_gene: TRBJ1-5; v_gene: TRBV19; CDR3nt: TGTGCCAGTAGTATATCGGGAGCCAGGCTCGAATATAGCAATCAGCCCCAGCATTTT; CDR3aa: CASSISGARLEYSNQPQHF
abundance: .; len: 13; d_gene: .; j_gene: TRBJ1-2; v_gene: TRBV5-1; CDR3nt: TGCGCCAGCAGCCTGGGAGGGAGCTATGGCTACACCTTC; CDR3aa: CASSLGGSYGYTF
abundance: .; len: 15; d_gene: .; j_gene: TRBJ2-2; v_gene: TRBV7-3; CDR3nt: TGTGCCAGCAGCCTGACATCCCCGCCCACCGGGGAGCTGTTTTTT; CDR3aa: CASSLTSPPTGELFF
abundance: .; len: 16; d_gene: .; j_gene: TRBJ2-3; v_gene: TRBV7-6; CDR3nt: TGTGCCAGCAGCTTAGGAGGTACGCCTAGCACAGATACGCAGTATTTT; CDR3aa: CASSLGGTPSTDTQYF
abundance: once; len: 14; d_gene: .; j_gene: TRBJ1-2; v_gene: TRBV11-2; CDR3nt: TGTGCCAGCAGCTTAGGAGGGGCCTACTATGGCTACACCTTC; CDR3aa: CASSLGGAYYGYTF
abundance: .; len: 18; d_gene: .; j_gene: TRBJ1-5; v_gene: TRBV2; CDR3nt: TGTGCCAGCAGTGAAAATTTTTATGTCACAGATAGCAATCAGCCCCAGCATTTT; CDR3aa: CASSENFYVTDSNQPQHF
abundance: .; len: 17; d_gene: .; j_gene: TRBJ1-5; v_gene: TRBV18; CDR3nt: TGTGCCAGCGCAAAAACAGGGAATTGGGATAGCAATCAGCCCCAGCATTTT; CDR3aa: CASAKTGNWDSNQPQHF
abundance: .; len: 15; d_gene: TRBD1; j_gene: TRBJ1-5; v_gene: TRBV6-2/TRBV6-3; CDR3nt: TGTGCCAGCAGTCCCGGACAGGGGGCAGGCCAGCCCCAGCATTTT; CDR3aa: CASSPGQGAGQPQHF
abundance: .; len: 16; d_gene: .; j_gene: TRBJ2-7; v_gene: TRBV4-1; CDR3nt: TGCGCCAGCAGCCACCGGGAGAGGACACGGGGCTACGAGCAGTACTTC; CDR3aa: CASSHRERTRGYEQYF
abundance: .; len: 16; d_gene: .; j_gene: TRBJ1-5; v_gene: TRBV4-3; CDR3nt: TGCGCCAGCAGCCAAGATGGGCATGACAGCAATCAGCCCCAGCATTTT; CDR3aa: CASSQDGHDSNQPQHF
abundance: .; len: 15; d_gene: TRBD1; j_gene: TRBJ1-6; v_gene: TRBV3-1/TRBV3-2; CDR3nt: TGTGCCAGCAGCCAATCGACAGGGAACAATTCACCCCTCCACTTT; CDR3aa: CASSQSTGNNSPLHF
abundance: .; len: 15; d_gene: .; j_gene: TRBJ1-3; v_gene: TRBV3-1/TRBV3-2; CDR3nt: TGTGCCAGCAGCCCCCTGGACGGCTCTGGAAACACCATATATTTT; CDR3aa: CASSPLDGSGNTIYF
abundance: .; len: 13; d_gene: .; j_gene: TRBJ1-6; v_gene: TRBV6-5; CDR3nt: TGTGCCAGCAGTCGGCGGGTTAATTCACCCCTCCACTTT; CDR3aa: CASSRRVNSPLHF
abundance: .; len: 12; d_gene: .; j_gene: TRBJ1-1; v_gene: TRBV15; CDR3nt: TGTGCCACCAGCAGTTCCATGACTGAAGCTTTCTTT; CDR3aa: CATSSSMTEAFF
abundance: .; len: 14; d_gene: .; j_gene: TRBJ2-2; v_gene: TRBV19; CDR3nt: TGTGCCAGTAGTGGGCCCGCCTGGGGCGGGGAGCTGTTTTTT; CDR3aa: CASSGPAWGGELFF
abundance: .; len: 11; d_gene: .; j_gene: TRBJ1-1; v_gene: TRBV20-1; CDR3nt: TGCAGTGGTGGGGAGTCGACTGAAGCTTTCTTT; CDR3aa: CSGGESTEAFF
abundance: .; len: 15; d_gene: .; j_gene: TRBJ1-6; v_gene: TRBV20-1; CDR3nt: TGCAGTGCTAGTTTAGGGAGCTCCTATAATTCACCCCTCCACTTT; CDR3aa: CSASLGSSYNSPLHF
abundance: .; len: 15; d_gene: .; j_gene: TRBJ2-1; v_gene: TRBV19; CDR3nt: TGTGCCAGTACCCCCATGGAGGCCTCCTACAATGAGCAGTTCTTC; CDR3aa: CASTPMEASYNEQFF
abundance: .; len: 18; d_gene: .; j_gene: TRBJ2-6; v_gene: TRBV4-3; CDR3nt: TGCGCCAGCAGCCAGGCCGGGACATCCGACTCTGGGGCCAACGTCCTGACTTTC; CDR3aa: CASSQAGTSDSGANVLTF
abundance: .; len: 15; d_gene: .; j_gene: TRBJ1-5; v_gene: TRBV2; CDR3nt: TGTGCCAGCAGTGAATTTCAGGGGTGGAATCAGCCCCAGCATTTT; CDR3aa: CASSEFQGWNQPQHF
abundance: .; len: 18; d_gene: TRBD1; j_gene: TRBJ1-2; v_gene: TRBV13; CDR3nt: TGTGCCAGCAGCTCAGCCTCCTGGGACAGTAGACTTTACGGTGGCTACACCTTC; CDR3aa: CASSSASWDSRLYGGYTF
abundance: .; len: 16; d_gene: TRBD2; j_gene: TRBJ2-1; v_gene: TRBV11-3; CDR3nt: TGTGCCAGCAGCCCGGCCTCGGGGGGCTCCTACAATGAGCAGTTCTTC; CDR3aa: CASSPASGGSYNEQFF
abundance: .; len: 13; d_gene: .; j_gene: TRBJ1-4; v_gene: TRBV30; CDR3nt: TGTGCCTCTACTCGGCAGACTAGCGAAAAACTGTTTTTT; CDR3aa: CASTRQTSEKLFF
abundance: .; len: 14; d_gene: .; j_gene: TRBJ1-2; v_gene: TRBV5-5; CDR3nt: TGTGCCAGCAGAATTGGGGGGGCCAACTATGGCTACACCTTC; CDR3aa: CASRIGGANYGYTF
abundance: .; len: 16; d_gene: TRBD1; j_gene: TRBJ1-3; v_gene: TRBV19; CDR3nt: TGTGCCAGTAGTATCCAACAGGGGGCTTCTGGAAACACCATATATTTT; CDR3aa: CASSIQQGASGNTIYF
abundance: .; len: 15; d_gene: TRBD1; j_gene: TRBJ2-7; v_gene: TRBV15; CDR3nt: TGTGCCACCAGCAGAGAGGGCAGGGGGCCTGGCGAGCAGTACTTC; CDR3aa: CATSREGRGPGEQYF
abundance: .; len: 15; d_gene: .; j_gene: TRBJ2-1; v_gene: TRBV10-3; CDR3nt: TGTGCCATCCGTTTGTACGCCGGGCCGGGCGATGAGCAGTTCTTC; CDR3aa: CAIRLYAGPGDEQFF
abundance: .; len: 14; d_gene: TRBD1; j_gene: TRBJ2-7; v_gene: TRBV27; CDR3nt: TGTGCCAGCAGTTTTCTAGGGGGCGGTTACGAGCAGTACTTC; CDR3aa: CASSFLGGGYEQYF
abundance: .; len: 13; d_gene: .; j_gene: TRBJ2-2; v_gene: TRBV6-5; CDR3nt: TGTGCCAGCAGGCGGACACTTGACGGGGAGCTGTTTTTT; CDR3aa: CASRRTLDGELFF
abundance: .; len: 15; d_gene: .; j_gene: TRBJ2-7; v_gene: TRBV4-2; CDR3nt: TGTGCCAGCAGCCAAGAAAGGAGTTTCTCCTACGAGCAGTACTTC; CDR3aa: CASSQERSFSYEQYF
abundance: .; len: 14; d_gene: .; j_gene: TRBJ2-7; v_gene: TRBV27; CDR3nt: TGTGCCAGCAGTTTACAGGGTACGGTTAACGAGCAGTACTTC; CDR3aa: CASSLQGTVNEQYF
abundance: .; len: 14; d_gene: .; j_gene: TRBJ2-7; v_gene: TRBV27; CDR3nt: TGTGCCAGCAGTTTCGGCGCCCGCCCGGGCGAGCAGTACTTC; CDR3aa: CASSFGARPGEQYF
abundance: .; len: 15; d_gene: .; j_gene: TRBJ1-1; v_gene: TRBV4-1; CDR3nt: TGCGCCAGCAGCCAGGACTCCCCGGGGGGCACTGAAGCTTTCTTT; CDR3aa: CASSQDSPGGTEAFF
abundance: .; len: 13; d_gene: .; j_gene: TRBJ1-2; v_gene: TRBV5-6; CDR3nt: TGTGCCAGCAGCTTGGGAAGGCGAGATGGCTACACCTTC; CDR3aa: CASSLGRRDGYTF
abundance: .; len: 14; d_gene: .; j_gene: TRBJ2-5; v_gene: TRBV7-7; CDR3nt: TGTGCTAGCAGCTTAGCCACCAACCAAGAGACCCAGTACTTC; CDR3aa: CASSLATNQETQYF
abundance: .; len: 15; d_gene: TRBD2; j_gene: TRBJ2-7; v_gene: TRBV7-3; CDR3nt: TGTGCCAGCAGCTTAAGCGGGGGGTCTCGGTACGAGCAGTACTTC; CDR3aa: CASSLSGGSRYEQYF
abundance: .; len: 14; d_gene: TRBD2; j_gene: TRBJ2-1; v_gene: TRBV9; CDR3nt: TGTGCCAGCAGCCTCCGGACTAGCGGCAATGAGCAGTTCTTC; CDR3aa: CASSLRTSGNEQFF
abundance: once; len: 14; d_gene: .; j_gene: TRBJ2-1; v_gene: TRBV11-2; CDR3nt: TGTGCCAGCAGCTTAGAAGCACAGGCCTTTGAGCAGTTCTTC; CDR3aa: CASSLEAQAFEQFF
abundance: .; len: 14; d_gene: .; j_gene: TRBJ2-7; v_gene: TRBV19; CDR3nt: TGTGCCAGTAGTACCACCGACAGCCCCTACGAGCAGTACTTC; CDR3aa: CASSTTDSPYEQYF
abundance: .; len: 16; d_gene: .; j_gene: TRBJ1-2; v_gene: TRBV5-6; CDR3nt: TGTGCCAGCAGCCATTGGGCAAAGACAGGCAACTATGGCTACACCTTC; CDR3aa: CASSHWAKTGNYGYTF
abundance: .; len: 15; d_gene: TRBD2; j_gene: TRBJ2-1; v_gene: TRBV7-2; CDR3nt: TGTGCCAGCAGCAGCAGCGGGGGTGTTTACAATGAGCAGTTCTTC; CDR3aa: CASSSSGGVYNEQFF
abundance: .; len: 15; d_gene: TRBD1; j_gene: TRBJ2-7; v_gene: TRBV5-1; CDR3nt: TGCGCCAGCAGGTTCCGGGACAGGGGTGATTACGAGCAGTACTTC; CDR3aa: CASRFRDRGDYEQYF
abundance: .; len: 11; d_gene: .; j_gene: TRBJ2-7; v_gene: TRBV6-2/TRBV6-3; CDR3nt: TGTGCCAGCAGTTACTCCCTTGAGCAGTACTTC; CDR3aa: CASSYSLEQYF
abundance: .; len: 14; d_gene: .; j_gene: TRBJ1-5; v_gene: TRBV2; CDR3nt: TGTGCCAGCTATAGCGGGTTCGGCAATCAGCCCCAGCATTTT; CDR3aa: CASYSGFGNQPQHF
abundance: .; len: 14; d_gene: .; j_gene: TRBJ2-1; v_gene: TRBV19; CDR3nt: TGTGCCAGTAGAGAGAGGACCTCCTACAATGAGCAGTTCTTC; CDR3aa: CASRERTSYNEQFF
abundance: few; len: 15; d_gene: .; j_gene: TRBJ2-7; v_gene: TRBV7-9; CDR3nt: TGTGCCAGCAGCGCGGGGGCCTCTGTAACTTACGAGCAGTACTTC; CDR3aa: CASSAGASVTYEQYF
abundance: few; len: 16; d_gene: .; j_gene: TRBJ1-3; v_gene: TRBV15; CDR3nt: TGTGCCACCAGCAGAGATTTGGGGAGCTCTGGAAACACCATATATTTT; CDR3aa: CATSRDLGSSGNTIYF
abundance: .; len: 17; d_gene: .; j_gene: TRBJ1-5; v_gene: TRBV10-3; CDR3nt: TGTGCCATCAGTGATTTCGGGTCGGAGCATAGCAATCAGCCCCAGCATTTT; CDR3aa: CAISDFGSEHSNQPQHF
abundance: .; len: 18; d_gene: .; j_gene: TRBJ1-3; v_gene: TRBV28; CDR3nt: TGTGCCAGCAGCAACATCCCCCTATCAACTAGCTCTGGAAACACCATATATTTT; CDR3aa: CASSNIPLSTSSGNTIYF
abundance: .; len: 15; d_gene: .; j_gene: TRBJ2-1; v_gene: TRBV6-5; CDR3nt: TGTGCCAGCAGTACCGAGATAAAGGCGAGGAATGAGCAGTTCTTC; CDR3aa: CASSTEIKARNEQFF
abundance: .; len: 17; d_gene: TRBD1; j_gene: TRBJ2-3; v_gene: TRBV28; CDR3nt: TGTGCCAGCAGTTCGAAGGACAGGTCGCCGATCACAGATACGCAGTATTTT; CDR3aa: CASSSKDRSPITDTQYF
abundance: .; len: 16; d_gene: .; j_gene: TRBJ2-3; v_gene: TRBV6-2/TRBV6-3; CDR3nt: TGTGCCAGCACCCCCGCCCCTAGGGGAGGAAGAGATACGCAGTATTTT; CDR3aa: CASTPAPRGGRDTQYF